The T cell receptor (beta chain) described here comes from a study of OX40 agonist ivuxolimab in advanced cancers. The CDR3 extends over 16 amino acids. CDR1 and CDR2 from the germline V gene are SGDLS and YYNGEE. The V segment lost 4 bases and the J segment 5 bases; nucleotides outside the gene matches: 11. Clones were sequenced by immunoSEQ multiplex PCR, and TCRdb holds only the in-frame ones, with some missing. The table records 30,000 or so clones, less than 95% of them present only once. This chain joins TRBV9 and TRBJ2-2; 7 bases align to TRBD2. This specimen was CD4+ or CD8+ T cells sorted from blood, taken in a trial of the OX40 agonist ivuxolimab. The receptor was derived from an adult with an advanced solid tumor such as melanoma, head and neck, liver or kidney cancer. Here the CDR3 DNA reads TGTGCCAGCAGCCTAGCGGACCAAGGGATGACCGGGGAGCTGTTTTTT. This codes for CASSLADQGMTGELFF.